This T cell receptor (beta chain) originates from a study of shared clonotypes between healthy human individuals. Here immunoSEQ multiplex PCR was the method, and the copy in TCRdb shows in-frame clones only, minus some. There are about a million clones in the sample; roughly 80% occur only once, and roughly 1.4% lies in the top ten. Remarks on this clone: The sample contains more than one DNA sequence encoding this CDR3.

The donors, all of them Caucasian adults, lived in Nashville, Tennessee. Investigators divided CD4+ cells into CD45RA+ naive and CD45RA-negative memory subsets. The sequence was obtained from a man between 18 and 29 years old in good health. Sequencing was done on a sample of memory CD4+ T cells sorted from blood. Subset reported: CD45RA-negative fraction.

Here the CDR3 reads CASSVSGQGSEQYF. The CDR3 DNA sequence: TGTGCCAGCAGCGTATCGGGACAGGGATCCGAGCAGTACTTC. The rearrangement links TRBV9 to TRBJ2-7; 9 bases match TRBD1. The trim removed 1 base at V and 6 bases at J, leaving 5 bases unmatched. Germline loops: CDR1 SGDLS, CDR2 YYNGEE. The CDR3 has 14 residues.